This TCR beta chain was recorded in a study of T-cell memory formation after mild COVID-19. The V and J ends lost 4 bases and 0 bases, in that order; junction bases with no gene match: 15. The CDR3 spans 18 residues. Germline V lookup: CDR1 SGHRS, CDR2 YFSETQ. This clonotype appeared a few times. The antigen is unknown. Whole-study results and caveats: Clones shrinking from day 15 to 85 showed even CD4/CD8 mixes; later expanders tilted CD4+.

TCRdb ran MiXCR on the 5' RACE reads and lists one entry per CDR3 protein. The sample holds approximately 200,000 distinct CDR3 sequences, 16% seen once. The genes are TRBV5-1 and TRBJ1-1; TRBD1 matches 7 bases. This clonotype was sampled from an adult woman who had mild COVID-19 (a few samples of this study predate the infection). Cell type and time point are not known. The sequenced sample consisted of PBMCs or a T cell subset sorted from them (not recorded which). In DNA, the CDR3 is TGCGCCAGCAGCGGGGGACAGCTCTCTTTAGGGATGAACACTGAAGCTTTCTTT. It translates to CASSGGQLSLGMNTEAFF.